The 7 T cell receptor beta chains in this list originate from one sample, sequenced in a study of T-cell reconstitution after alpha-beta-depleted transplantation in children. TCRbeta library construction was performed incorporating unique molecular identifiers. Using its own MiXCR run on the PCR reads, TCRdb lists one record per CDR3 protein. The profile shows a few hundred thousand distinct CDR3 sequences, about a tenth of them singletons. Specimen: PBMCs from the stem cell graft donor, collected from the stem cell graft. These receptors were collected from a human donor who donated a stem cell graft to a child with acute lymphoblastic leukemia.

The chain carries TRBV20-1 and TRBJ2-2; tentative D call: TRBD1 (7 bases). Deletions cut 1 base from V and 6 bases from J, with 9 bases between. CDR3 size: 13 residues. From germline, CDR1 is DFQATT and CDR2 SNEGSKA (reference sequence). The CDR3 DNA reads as TGCAGTGCTAGAGGCAGGGGGGCCGGGGAGCTGTTTTTT. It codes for CSARGRGAGELFF.

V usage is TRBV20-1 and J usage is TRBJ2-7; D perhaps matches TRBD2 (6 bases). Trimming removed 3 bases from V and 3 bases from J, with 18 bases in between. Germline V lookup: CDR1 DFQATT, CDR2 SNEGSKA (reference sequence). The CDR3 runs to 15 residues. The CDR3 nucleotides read TGCAGTGCTAGCTTCGGTCGACTAGATCGCTACGAGCAGTACTTC. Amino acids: CSASFGRLDRYEQYF.

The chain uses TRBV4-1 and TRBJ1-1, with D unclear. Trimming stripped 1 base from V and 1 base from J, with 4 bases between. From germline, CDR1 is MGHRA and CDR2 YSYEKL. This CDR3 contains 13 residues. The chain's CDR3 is CASSQAANTEAFF. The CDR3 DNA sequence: TGCGCCAGCAGCCAAGCGGCGAACACTGAAGCTTTCTTT.

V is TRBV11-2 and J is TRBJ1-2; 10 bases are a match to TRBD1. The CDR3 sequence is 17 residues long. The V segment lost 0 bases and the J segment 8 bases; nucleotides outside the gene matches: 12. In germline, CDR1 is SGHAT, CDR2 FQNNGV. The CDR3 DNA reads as TGTGCCAGCAGCTTAGATTTTGCTCGGACAGGGGGTGAAGGCTACACCTTC. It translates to CASSLDFARTGGEGYTF.

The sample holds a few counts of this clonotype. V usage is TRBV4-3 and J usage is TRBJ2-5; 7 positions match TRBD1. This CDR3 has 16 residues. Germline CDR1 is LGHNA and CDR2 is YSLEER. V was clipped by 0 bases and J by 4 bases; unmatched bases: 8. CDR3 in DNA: TGCGCCAGCAGCCAAGATCCCAGACAGGGAATAGAGACCCAGTACTTC. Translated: CASSQDPRQGIETQYF.

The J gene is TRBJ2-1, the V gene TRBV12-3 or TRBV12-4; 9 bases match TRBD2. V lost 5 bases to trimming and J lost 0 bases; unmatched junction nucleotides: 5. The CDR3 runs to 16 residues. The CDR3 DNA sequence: TGTGCCAGCAGTGGGACTAGCCGAAACTCCTACAATGAGCAGTTCTTC. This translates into CASSGTSRNSYNEQFF.

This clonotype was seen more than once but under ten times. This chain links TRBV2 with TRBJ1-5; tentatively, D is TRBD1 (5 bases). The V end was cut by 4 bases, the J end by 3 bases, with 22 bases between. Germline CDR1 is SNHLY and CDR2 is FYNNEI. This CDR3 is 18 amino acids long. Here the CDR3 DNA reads TGTGCCAGCAGTGTCGGTTTAGGAGGGGTCCTTCCCAATCAGCCCCAGCATTTT. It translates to CASSVGLGGVLPNQPQHF.